This T cell receptor (beta chain) was identified during a study of breast tumors, draining lymph nodes, adjacent tissues. Study-wide points: Tumors had less TCR diversity than lymph nodes, more than nontumor tissue. The data were judged consistent with most tumor T cells coming from lymph node and expanding in tumor.

Germline V gene sequence: CDR1 DFQATT, CDR2 SNEGSKA (reference sequence). The V gene lost 3 bases and the J gene lost 2 bases, with 14 bases spanning the gap. This CDR3 contains 15 residues. Breast cancer patients provided tissue from their axillary draining lymph nodes. To note about this clonotype: Antigen specificity is unknown. No conserved phenylalanine or tryptophan ends this CDR3, so it is likely a read error.

TCRdb re-called the multiplex PCR reads through MiXCR, storing one row per CDR3 protein. Of 200,000 or so distinct CDR3 sequences listed, approximately 30% are singletons. The chain has TRBV20-1 and TRBJ1-5; D remains ambiguous. The TCR originated in a female donor with breast cancer. Some clones in this sample may be carry-over from other donors' samples. The specimen was axillary lymph node tissue. CDR3 nucleotide sequence: TGCAGTGCTAGTGGAGGGAAAGGTGGCAATCAGCCCCAGCATGGT. This translates into CSASGGKGGNQPQHG.